The 16 T cell receptor beta chains below come from one sample, sequenced in a study of blood T cell repertoires in COVID-19. Sequencing used immunoSEQ multiplex PCR; TCRdb keeps in-frame clones, though not all of them. The table has 55,000 to 80,000 clones, around 86% seen once. What was sequenced was peripheral blood. These receptor sequences come from a human donor in a cohort sampled during active COVID-19.

The genes are TRBV9 and TRBJ1-2; no reliable D call. The germline V and J ends were trimmed by 0 bases and 6 bases, with 9 bases remaining between them. This CDR3 has 13 residues. CDR1 and CDR2 from the germline V gene are SGDLS and YYNGEE. CDR3 in DNA: TGTGCCAGCAGCGTAGCAGACGGGGATGGCTACACCTTC. Encoded protein: CASSVADGDGYTF.

The chain employs TRBV18 and TRBJ1-5; D not resolved. Trimming stripped 4 bases from V and 3 bases from J, with 10 bases between. The CDR3 runs to 14 residues. The germline gives CDR1 KGHSH, CDR2 LQKENI. CDR3 sequence: CASSLNGDNQPQHF. In DNA form, the CDR3 reads TGTGCCAGCTCACTCAACGGGGACAATCAGCCCCAGCATTTT. Full variable domain (missing parts from reference TRBV18 and TRBJ1-5): NAGVMQNPRHLVRRRGQEARLRCSPMKGHSHVYWYRQLPEEGLKFMVYLQKENIIDESGMPKERFSAEFPKEGPSILRIQQVVRGDSAAYFCASSLNGDNQPQHFGDGTRLSIL.

The chain carries TRBV5-4 and TRBJ1-1; no clear D gene. Germline-derived CDR1 and CDR2 are SGHNT and YYREEE (reference sequence). The CDR3 runs 13 residues. The V end was cut by 3 bases, the J end by 1 base, with 7 bases between. CDR3 protein: CASSSAGNTEAFF. The CDR3, as DNA: TGTGCCAGCAGCTCCGCCGGGAACACTGAAGCTTTCTTT.

The J gene is TRBJ2-6, the V gene TRBV7-9; D unresolved. This CDR3 spans 15 amino acids. The V end lost 3 bases, the J end lost 4 bases, and 10 bases lay between the germline ends. Germline V gives CDR1 SEHNR, CDR2 FQNEAQ (reference sequence). The CDR3 region has the DNA TGTGCCAGCAGCTTGTCTAGGTCCGGGGCCAACGTCCTGACTTTC. Amino acid sequence: CASSLSRSGANVLTF. Full variable domain (outside the CDR3, taken from reference TRBV7-9 and TRBJ2-6): DTGVSQNPRHKITKRGQNVTFRCDPISEHNRLYWYRQTLGQGPEFLTYFQNEAQLEKSRLLSDRFSAERPKGSFSTLEIQRTEQGDSAMYLCASSLSRSGANVLTFGAGSRLTVL.

The rearrangement joins TRBV27 to TRBJ2-6, with 13 positions matching TRBD2. Trimming took 3 bases from V and 0 from J; bases not matched to a gene: 14. Looked up from germline, CDR1 is MNHEY and CDR2 is SMNVEV (reference sequence). CDR3 length equals 22 residues. The CDR3 reads CASSFWPPTSGGVRSGANVLTF. CDR3 coding DNA: TGTGCCAGCAGTTTTTGGCCCCCTACTAGCGGGGGGGTTCGCTCTGGGGCCAACGTCCTGACTTTC.

The chain is built from TRBV19 and TRBJ2-7, with a weak D call TRBD1 (6 bases). From germline, CDR1 is LNHDA and CDR2 SQIVND (reference sequence). This CDR3 region has 14 residues. V lost 4 bases and J lost 0, with 10 bases in between. CDR3 coding DNA: TGTGCCAGTAGTAGGACAGTGAGCTCCTACGAGCAGTACTTC. Its protein product is CASSRTVSSYEQYF.

The J gene is TRBJ1-1, the V gene TRBV18; TRBD1 agrees at 7 bases. Germline V gene sequence: CDR1 KGHSH, CDR2 LQKENI. The CDR3 consists of 17 residues. The ends lost 2 bases at V and 2 bases at J; junction bases unmatched: 11. The CDR3 reads CASSPGKGALSNTEAFF. The CDR3 DNA sequence: TGTGCCAGCTCACCAGGCAAGGGGGCCCTAAGTAACACTGAAGCTTTCTTT.

This rearrangement joins TRBV18 to TRBJ2-5, with no clear D. With 0 bases removed from V and 3 bases from J, the gap between germline ends came to 11 bases. This CDR3 is 15 amino acids long. Germline-derived CDR1 and CDR2 are KGHSH and LQKENI. CDR3 residues: CASSPPSLAEETQYF. The CDR3 DNA reads as TGTGCCAGCTCACCACCGAGTCTTGCGGAAGAGACCCAGTACTTC. Together with reference TRBV18 and TRBJ2-5, the CDR3 gives the full variable domain: NAGVMQNPRHLVRRRGQEARLRCSPMKGHSHVYWYRQLPEEGLKFMVYLQKENIIDESGMPKERFSAEFPKEGPSILRIQQVVRGDSAAYFCASSPPSLAEETQYFGPGTRLLVL.

This clone was recorded once. The gene calls are TRBV27 and TRBJ2-3, with TRBD2 as a possible D gene (6 bases). V lost 7 bases and J lost 1, with 12 bases in between. The CDR3 has 14 residues. Per the germline V gene, CDR1 is MNHEY and CDR2 is SMNVEV (reference sequence). DNA of the CDR3: TGTGCCAGCACCATGCGGAGGGGCACAGATACGCAGTATTTT. This sequence encodes CASTMRRGTDTQYF.

J is TRBJ2-6 and V is TRBV28; possible D gene TRBD1, 6 bases. V lost 4 bases and J lost 2, with 9 bases in between. Germline CDR1 reads MDHEN; CDR2 reads SYDVKM. CDR3 size: 15 residues. The CDR3 region has the DNA TGTGCCAGCAGTTCCAGGGGAGCTGGGGCCAACGTCCTGACTTTC. Its translation is CASSSRGAGANVLTF.

The chain couples TRBV20-1 to TRBJ2-7, with a weak D call TRBD1 (5 bases). The CDR3 sequence is 13 residues long. V was trimmed by 3 bases and J by 2 bases, leaving 11 bases between them. The germline V gene encodes CDR1 DFQATT and CDR2 SNEGSKA (reference sequence). CDR3 region: CSASYPDTYEQYF. The CDR3 DNA follows: TGCAGTGCTAGTTATCCGGACACCTACGAGCAGTACTTC.

This clone was recorded a few times. The chain has TRBV6-4 and TRBJ2-2; TRBD2 matches 12 bases. Germline V gives CDR1 MRHNA, CDR2 SNTAGT. V trimming: 6 bases; J trimming: 3 bases; junction bases outside the gene matches: 2. This CDR3 has 15 amino acids. The CDR3 DNA is TGTGCCAGCAGCGCTAGCGGGGGGGACACCGGGGAGCTGTTTTTT. This codes for CASSASGGDTGELFF.

The chain combines TRBV6-4 with TRBJ2-1; 9 bases line up with TRBD2. Germline-derived CDR1 and CDR2 are MRHNA and SNTAGT. The CDR3 length is 15 residues. The V gene end was trimmed by 5 bases and the J gene end by 4 bases; junction bases not matched to a gene: 6. CDR3 nucleotides: TGTGCCAGCAGTCTAGGACTAGCGTATTACAATGAGCAGTTCTTC. It encodes CASSLGLAYYNEQFF.

The V and J genes are TRBV9 and TRBJ2-1; 11 nucleotides agree with TRBD2. The germline gives CDR1 SGDLS, CDR2 YYNGEE. The CDR3 runs to 16 residues. The trim removed 3 bases at V and 8 bases at J, leaving 10 bases unmatched. CDR3 sequence reads: CASSAQLAGVSDEQFF. The CDR3 nucleotides read TGTGCCAGCAGCGCGCAACTAGCGGGGGTTAGTGATGAGCAGTTCTTC.

This chain joins TRBV6-4 and TRBJ1-1; no clear D. Germline values: CDR1 MRHNA, CDR2 SNTAGT. This CDR3 comprises 13 residues. V was cut by 7 bases and J by 4 bases, with 13 bases left in between. This CDR3 reads CASTLEVGTEAFF. CDR3 bases: TGTGCCAGCACGTTGGAGGTCGGCACTGAAGCTTTCTTT.

The chain is built from TRBV27 and TRBJ2-7; 8 bases fit TRBD1. Germline lookup yields CDR1 MNHEY and CDR2 SMNVEV (reference sequence). The CDR3 spans 15 residues. After removal of 2 bases from V and 2 bases from J, the junction contained 5 bases not matched to a gene. The CDR3, as DNA: TGTGCCAGCAGTTTAGCGGGGACAGGTCCCTACGAGCAGTACTTC. Translating it yields CASSLAGTGPYEQYF.